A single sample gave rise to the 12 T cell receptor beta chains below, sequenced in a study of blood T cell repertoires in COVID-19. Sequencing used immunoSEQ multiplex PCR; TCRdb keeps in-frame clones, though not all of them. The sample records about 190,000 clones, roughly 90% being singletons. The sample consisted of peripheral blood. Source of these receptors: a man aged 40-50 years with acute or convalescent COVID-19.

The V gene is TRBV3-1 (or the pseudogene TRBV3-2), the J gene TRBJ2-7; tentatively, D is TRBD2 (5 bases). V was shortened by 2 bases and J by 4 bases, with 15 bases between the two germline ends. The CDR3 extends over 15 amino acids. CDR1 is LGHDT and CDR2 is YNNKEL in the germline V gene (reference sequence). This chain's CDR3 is CASSQRRFSSYEQYF. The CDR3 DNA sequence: TGTGCCAGCAGCCAAAGGAGGTTTAGCTCATACGAGCAGTACTTC.

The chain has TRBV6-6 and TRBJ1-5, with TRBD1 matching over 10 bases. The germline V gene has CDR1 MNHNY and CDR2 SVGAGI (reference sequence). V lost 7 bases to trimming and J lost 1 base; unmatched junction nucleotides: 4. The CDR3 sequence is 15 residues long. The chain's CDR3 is CASTGGQGSNQPQHF. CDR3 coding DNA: TGTGCCAGCACTGGGGGACAGGGGAGCAATCAGCCCCAGCATTTT.

CDR3 region: CASSRAHLNTGELFF. CDR3 bases: TGCGCCAGCAGCCGGGCACACCTAAACACCGGGGAGCTGTTTTTT. V and J are TRBV4-3 and TRBJ2-2; D is unclear. In germline, CDR1 is LGHNA, CDR2 YSLEER. The V and J ends lost 4 bases and 2 bases respectively, with 11 bases between them. The CDR3 runs to 15 residues.

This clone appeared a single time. CDR3: CASSSTIVSNTDTQYF. The CDR3 nucleotides are TGCGCCAGCAGCTCGACAATTGTGTCAAACACAGATACGCAGTATTTT. The chain is built from TRBV5-1 and TRBJ2-3; no firm D call. V was cut by 3 bases and J by 2 bases, with 16 bases left in between. Looked up from germline, CDR1 is SGHRS and CDR2 is YFSETQ. The CDR3 contains 16 residues.

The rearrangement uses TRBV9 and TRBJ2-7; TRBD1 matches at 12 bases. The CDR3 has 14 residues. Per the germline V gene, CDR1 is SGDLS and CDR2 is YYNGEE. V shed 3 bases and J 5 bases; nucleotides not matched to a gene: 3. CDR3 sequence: CASSGGQGANEQYF. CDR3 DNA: TGTGCCAGCAGCGGGGGACAGGGGGCAAACGAGCAGTACTTC.

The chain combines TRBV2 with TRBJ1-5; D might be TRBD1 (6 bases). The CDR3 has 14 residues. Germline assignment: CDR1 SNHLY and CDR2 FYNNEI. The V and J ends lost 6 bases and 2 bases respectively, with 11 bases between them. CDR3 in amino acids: CASSLTGRNQPQHF. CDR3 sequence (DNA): TGTGCCAGCAGCCTGACAGGCCGCAATCAGCCCCAGCATTTT.

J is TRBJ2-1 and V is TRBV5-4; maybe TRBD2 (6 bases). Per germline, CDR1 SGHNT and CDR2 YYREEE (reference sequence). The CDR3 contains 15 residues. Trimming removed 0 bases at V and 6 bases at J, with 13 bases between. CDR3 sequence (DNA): TGTGCCAGCAGCTTGGATTGGGGCGGGGCCAATGAGCAGTTCTTC. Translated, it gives CASSLDWGGANEQFF.

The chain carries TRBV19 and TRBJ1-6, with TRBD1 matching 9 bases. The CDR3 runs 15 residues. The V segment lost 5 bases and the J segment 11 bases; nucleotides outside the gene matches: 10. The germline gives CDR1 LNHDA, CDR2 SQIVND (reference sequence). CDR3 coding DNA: TGTGCCAGTAGTCTGCGGACAGGGGATCTTACACCCCTCCACTTT. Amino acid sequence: CASSLRTGDLTPLHF.

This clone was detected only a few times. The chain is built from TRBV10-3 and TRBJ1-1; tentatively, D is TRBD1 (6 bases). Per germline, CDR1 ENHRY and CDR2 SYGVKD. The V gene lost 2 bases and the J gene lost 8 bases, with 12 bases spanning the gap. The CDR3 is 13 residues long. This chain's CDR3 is CAISEAAGTEAFF. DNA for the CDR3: TGTGCCATCAGTGAGGCAGCCGGGACAGAAGCTTTCTTT.

CDR3 amino acids: CASSLIGGETQYF. The DNA for the CDR3 is TGTGCCAGCAGTTTAATAGGCGGGGAGACCCAGTACTTC. This rearrangement joins TRBV27 to TRBJ2-5, with D tentatively TRBD2 (5 bases). The CDR3 runs 13 residues. The germline V gene encodes CDR1 MNHEY and CDR2 SMNVEV (reference sequence). Between the trimmed V and J ends, which lost 2 bases and 5 bases, there was a span of 9 bases.

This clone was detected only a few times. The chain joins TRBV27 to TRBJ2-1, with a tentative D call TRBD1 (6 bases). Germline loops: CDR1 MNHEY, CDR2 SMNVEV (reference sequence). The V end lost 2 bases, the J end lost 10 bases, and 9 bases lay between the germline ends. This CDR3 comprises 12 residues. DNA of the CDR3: TGTGCCAGCAGTTTAATACAGGGCGAGCAGTTCTTC. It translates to CASSLIQGEQFF.

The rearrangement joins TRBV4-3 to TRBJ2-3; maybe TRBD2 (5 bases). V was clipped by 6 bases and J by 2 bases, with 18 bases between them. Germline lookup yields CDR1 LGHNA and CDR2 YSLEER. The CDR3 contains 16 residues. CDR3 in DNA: TGCGCCAGCAGTACCGCCCCGGGAACATACACAGATACGCAGTATTTT. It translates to CASSTAPGTYTDTQYF.